The source of this T cell receptor (beta chain) is a study of blood T cell repertoires in COVID-19. Study-wide background: The origin of the acute and convalescent COVID-19 samples was the United States, Italy and Spain. From T cells, B-cell-depleted T cells, or PBMCs came the material, which was cDNA or gDNA.

Assay used: immunoSEQ multiplex PCR; TCRdb lists only in-frame clones, some missing. This table has 300,000 to 350,000 clones, roughly 90% appearing once. Trimming took off 3 bases at V and 2 bases at J, with 9 bases between the two ends. Germline V gene lookup returns CDR1 SGHTA and CDR2 FQGTGA. CDR3 length equals 14 residues. Sequenced sample: peripheral blood. The origin of this receptor is a woman aged 30 to 39 with COVID-19, enrolled during active disease. This chain links TRBV7-3 with TRBJ2-3, with D unresolved. CDR3 coding DNA: TGTGCCAGCAGCTTTGGCCACAACACAGATACGCAGTATTTT. It specifies CASSFGHNTDTQYF.